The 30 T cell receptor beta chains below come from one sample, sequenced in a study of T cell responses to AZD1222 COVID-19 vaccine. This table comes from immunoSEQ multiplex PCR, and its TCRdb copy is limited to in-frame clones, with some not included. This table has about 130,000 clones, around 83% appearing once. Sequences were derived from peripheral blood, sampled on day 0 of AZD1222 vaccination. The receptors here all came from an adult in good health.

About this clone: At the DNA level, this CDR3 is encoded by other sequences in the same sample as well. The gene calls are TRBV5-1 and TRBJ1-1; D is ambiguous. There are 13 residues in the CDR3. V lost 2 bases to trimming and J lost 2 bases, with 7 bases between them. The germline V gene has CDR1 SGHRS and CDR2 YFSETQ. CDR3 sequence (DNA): TGCGCCAGCAGCTTAAAGGGTAACACTGAAGCTTTCTTT. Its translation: CASSLKGNTEAFF.

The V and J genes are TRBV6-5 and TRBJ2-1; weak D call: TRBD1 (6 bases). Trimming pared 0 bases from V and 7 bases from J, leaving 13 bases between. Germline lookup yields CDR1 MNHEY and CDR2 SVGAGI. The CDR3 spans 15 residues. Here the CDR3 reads CASSYSLGGLNEQFF. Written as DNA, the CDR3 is TGTGCCAGCAGTTACTCGCTAGGGGGTTTGAATGAGCAGTTCTTC.

CDR3 amino acids: CASRLQGRGAQETQYF. The CDR3 DNA reads TGTGCCAGCAGACTGCAGGGCCGGGGAGCCCAAGAGACCCAGTACTTC. V gene TRBV7-2 combines with J gene TRBJ2-5; D possibly matches TRBD1 or TRBD2 (5 bases each). The CDR3 extends over 16 amino acids. V lost 6 bases and J lost 1, with 18 bases in between. Germline-derived CDR1 and CDR2 are SGHTA and FQGNSA.

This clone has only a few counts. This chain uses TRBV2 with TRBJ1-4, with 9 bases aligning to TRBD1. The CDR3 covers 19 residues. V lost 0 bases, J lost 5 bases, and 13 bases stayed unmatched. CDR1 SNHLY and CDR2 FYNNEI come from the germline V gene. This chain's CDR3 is CASSEAATRWTGENEKLFF. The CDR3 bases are TGTGCCAGCAGTGAAGCCGCAACTAGGTGGACAGGGGAAAATGAAAAACTGTTTTTT.

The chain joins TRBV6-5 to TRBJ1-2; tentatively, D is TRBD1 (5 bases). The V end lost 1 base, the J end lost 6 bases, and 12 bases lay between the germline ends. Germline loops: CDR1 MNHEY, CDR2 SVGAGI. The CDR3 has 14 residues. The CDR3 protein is CASSYLRGLNGYTF. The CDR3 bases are TGTGCCAGCAGTTACTTGAGGGGACTCAATGGCTACACCTTC.

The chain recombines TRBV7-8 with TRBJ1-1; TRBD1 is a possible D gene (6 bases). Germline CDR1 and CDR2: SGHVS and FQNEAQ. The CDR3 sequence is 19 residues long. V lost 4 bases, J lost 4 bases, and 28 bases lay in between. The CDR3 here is CASSYSTRTGIRAATEAFF. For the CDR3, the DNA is TGTGCCAGCAGCTACTCCACCCGAACAGGGATTAGAGCGGCCACTGAAGCTTTCTTT.

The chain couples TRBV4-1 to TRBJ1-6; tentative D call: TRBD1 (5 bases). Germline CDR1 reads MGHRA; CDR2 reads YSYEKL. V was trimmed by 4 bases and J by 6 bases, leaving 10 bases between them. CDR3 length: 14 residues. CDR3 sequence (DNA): TGCGCCAGCAGCCTCGGGCAGGGTAATTCACCCCTCCACTTT. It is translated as CASSLGQGNSPLHF.

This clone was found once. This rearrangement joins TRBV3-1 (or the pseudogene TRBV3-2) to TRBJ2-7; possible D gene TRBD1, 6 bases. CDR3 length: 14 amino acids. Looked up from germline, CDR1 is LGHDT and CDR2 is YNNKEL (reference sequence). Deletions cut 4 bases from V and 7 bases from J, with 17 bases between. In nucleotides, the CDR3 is TGTGCCAGCAGCCCGACAGGTGCATGGGGAGAGCAGTACTTC. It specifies CASSPTGAWGEQYF.

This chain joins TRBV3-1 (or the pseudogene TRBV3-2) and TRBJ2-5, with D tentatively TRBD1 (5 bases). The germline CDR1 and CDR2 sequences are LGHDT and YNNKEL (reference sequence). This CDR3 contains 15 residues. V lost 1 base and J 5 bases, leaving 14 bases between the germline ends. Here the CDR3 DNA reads TGTGCCAGCAGCCAAGGAAGGGGTTTAGGCGAGACCCAGTACTTC. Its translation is CASSQGRGLGETQYF.

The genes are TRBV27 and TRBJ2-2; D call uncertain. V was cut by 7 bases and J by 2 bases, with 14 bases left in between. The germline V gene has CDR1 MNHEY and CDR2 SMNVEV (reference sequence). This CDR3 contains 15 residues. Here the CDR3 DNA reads TGTGCCAGCAAGGTTGGGCTCCCAAACACCGGGGAGCTGTTTTTT. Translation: CASKVGLPNTGELFF.

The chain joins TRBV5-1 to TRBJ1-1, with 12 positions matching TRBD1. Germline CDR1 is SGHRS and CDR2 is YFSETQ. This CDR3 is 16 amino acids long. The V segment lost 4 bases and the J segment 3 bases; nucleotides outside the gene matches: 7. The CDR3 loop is CASSPGQGAVDTEAFF. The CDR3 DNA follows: TGCGCCAGCAGCCCGGGACAGGGGGCTGTGGACACTGAAGCTTTCTTT.

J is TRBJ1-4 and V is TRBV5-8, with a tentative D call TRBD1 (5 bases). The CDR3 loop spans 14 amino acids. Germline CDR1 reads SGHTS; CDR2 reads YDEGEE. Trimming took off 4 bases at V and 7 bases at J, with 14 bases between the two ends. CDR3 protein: CASSTGQRGEKLFF. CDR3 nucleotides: TGTGCCAGCAGCACAGGACAAAGGGGTGAAAAACTGTTTTTT.

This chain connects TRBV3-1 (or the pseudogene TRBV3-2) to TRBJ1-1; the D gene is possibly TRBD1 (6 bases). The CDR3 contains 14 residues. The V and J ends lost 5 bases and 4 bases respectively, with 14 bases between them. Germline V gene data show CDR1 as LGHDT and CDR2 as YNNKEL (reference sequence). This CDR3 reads CASSKQGGSTEAFF. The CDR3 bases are TGTGCCAGCAGCAAACAGGGCGGGAGCACTGAAGCTTTCTTT.

The CDR3 DNA follows: TGTGCCAGTAGACCGGGACAGCGAAACTATGGCTACACCTTC. Its translation is CASRPGQRNYGYTF. The chain recombines TRBV19 with TRBJ1-2; 7 positions agree with TRBD1. The J segment lost 2 bases and the V segment lost 6 bases, leaving 6 bases of the junction unmatched. Germline CDR1 is LNHDA and CDR2 is SQIVND (reference sequence). The CDR3 totals 14 residues.

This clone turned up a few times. In nucleotides, the CDR3 is TGTGCCAGCAGCTTAGCGCAGGGCACTGAAGCTTTCTTT. This encodes CASSLAQGTEAFF. This chain links TRBV11-1 with TRBJ1-1; D is perhaps TRBD1 (5 bases). CDR3 length: 13 amino acids. Germline V gives CDR1 SGHAT, CDR2 FQDESV (reference sequence). The germline V and J ends were trimmed by 0 bases and 4 bases, with 6 bases remaining between them.

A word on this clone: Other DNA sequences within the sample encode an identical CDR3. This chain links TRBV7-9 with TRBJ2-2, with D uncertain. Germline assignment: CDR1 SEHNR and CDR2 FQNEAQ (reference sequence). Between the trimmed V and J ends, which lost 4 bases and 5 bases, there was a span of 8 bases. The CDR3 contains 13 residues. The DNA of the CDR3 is TGTGCCAGCAGCTCGACTTGGACCGGGGAGCTGTTTTTT. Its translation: CASSSTWTGELFF.

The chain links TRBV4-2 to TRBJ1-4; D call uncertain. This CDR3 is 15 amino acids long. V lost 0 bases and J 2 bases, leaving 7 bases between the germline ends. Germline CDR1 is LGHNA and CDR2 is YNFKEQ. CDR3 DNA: TGTGCCAGCAGCCAAGATCGAGCCACTAATGAAAAACTGTTTTTT. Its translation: CASSQDRATNEKLFF.

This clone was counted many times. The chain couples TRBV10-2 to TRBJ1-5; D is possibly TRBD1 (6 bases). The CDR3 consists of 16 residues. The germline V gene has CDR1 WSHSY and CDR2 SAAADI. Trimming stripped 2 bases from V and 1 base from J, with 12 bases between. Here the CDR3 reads CASSEIGGGSNQPQHF. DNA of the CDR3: TGCGCCAGCAGTGAGATCGGAGGGGGAAGCAATCAGCCCCAGCATTTT.

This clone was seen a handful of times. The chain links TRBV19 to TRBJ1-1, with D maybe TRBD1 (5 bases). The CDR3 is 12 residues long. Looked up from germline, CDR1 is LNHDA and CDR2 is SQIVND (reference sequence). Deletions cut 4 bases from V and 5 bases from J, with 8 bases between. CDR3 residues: CASSTQGTEAFF. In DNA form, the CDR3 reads TGTGCCAGTAGTACCCAGGGTACTGAAGCTTTCTTT.

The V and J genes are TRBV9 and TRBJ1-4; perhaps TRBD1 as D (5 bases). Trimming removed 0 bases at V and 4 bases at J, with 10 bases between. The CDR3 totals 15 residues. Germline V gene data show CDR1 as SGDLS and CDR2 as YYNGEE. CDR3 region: CASSVDGGNNEKLFF. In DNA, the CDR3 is TGTGCCAGCAGCGTAGACGGGGGGAATAATGAAAAACTGTTTTTT. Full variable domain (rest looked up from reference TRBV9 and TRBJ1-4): DSGVTQTPKHLITATGQRVTLRCSPRSGDLSVYWYQQSLDQGLQFLIQYYNGEERAKGNILERFSAQQFPDLHSELNLSSLELGDSALYFCASSVDGGNNEKLFFGSGTQLSVL.

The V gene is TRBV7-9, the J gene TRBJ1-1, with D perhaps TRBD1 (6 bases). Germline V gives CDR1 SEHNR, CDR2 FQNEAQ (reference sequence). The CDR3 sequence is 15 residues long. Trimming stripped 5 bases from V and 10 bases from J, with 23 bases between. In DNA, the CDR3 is TGTGCCAGCAGCCGAGCGGGGGGCAGTCCAGACGGAGCTTTCTTT. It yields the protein CASSRAGGSPDGAFF.

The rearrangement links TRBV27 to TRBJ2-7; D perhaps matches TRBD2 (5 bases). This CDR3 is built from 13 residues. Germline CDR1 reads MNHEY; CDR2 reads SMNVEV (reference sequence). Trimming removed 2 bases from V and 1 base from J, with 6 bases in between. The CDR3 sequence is CASSLRESYEQYF. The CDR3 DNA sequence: TGTGCCAGCAGTTTACGGGAATCCTACGAGCAGTACTTC.

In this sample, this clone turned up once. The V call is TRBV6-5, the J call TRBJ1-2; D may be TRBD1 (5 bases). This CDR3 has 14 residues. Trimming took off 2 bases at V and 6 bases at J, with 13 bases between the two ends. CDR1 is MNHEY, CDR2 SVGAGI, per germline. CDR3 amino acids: CASSYQTGANGYTF. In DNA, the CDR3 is TGTGCCAGCAGTTACCAAACAGGAGCCAATGGCTACACCTTC.

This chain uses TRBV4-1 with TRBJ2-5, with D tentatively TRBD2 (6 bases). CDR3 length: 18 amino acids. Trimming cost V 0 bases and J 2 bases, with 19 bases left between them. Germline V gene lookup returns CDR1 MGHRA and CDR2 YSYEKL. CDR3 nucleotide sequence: TGCGCCAGCAGCCAAGAGCGGGAACTTTTGCCCGAACAAGAGACCCAGTACTTC. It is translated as CASSQERELLPEQETQYF.

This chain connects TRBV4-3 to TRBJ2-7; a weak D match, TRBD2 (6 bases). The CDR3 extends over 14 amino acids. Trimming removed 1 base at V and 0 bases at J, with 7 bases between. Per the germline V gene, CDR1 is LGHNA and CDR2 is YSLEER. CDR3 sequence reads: CASSQVTSSYEQYF. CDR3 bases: TGCGCCAGCAGCCAAGTGACTAGCTCCTACGAGCAGTACTTC.

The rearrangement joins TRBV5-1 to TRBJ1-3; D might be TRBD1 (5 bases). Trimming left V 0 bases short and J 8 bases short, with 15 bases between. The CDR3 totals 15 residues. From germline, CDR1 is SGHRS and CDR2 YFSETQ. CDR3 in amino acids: CASSLGSGLGDTIYF. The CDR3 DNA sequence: TGCGCCAGCAGCTTGGGGTCAGGGCTAGGAGACACCATATATTTT.

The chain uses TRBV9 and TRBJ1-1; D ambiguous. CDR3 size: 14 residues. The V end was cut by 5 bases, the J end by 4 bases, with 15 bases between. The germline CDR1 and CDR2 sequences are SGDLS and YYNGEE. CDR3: CASRRLGVITEAFF. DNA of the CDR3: TGTGCCAGCAGGAGGCTCGGGGTTATCACTGAAGCTTTCTTT.

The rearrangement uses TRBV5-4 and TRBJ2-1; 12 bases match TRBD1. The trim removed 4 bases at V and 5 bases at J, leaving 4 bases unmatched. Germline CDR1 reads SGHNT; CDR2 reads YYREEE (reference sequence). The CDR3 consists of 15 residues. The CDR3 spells CASSRDRGRNNEQFF. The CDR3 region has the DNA TGTGCCAGCAGCCGGGACAGGGGGCGAAACAATGAGCAGTTCTTC.

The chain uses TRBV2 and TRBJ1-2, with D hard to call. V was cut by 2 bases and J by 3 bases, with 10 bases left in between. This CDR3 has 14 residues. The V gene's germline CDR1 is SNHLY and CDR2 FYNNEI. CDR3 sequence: CASSESPRHYGYTF. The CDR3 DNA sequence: TGTGCCAGCAGTGAATCTCCCAGGCACTATGGCTACACCTTC.

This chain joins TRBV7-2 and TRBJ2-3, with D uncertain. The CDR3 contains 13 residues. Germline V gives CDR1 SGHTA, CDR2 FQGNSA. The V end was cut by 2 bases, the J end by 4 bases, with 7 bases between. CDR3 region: CASSLPGPDTQYF. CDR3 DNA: TGTGCCAGCAGCTTACCCGGCCCAGATACGCAGTATTTT.